This T cell receptor beta chain was sequenced for a study of T cells in Graves' hyperthyroidism and ophthalmopathy. Diagnoses rested on clinical symptoms, serum thyroxine and TRAb, thyroid ultrasound and orbital computed tomography. Study-wide points: Expanded thyroid clonotypes (above 0.001) were mostly also found in blood.

RNA transcripts yielded amplified TCR beta CDR3 regions. The HTBI primer set was used in a first-round RT-PCR of the TCR CDR3. TCRdb passed the multiplex PCR reads through MiXCR, listing each CDR3 protein once. The sample carries roughly 240,000 distinct CDR3 sequences, 16% recorded once. This CDR3 is 16 amino acids long. The germline V gene encodes CDR1 LGHNA and CDR2 YSLEER. The V gene lost 0 bases and the J gene lost 5 bases, with 16 bases spanning the gap. This clonotype was seen at least ten times. Its target is not known. The J gene is TRBJ1-1, the V gene TRBV4-3; D is uncertain. The sample taken for sequencing was blood. This receptor was obtained from a woman aged 18-29 years with Graves' ophthalmopathy. This CDR3 reads CASSQDFTVRWTEAFF. As DNA, the CDR3 is TGCGCCAGCAGCCAAGACTTCACGGTGAGGTGGACTGAAGCTTTCTTT.